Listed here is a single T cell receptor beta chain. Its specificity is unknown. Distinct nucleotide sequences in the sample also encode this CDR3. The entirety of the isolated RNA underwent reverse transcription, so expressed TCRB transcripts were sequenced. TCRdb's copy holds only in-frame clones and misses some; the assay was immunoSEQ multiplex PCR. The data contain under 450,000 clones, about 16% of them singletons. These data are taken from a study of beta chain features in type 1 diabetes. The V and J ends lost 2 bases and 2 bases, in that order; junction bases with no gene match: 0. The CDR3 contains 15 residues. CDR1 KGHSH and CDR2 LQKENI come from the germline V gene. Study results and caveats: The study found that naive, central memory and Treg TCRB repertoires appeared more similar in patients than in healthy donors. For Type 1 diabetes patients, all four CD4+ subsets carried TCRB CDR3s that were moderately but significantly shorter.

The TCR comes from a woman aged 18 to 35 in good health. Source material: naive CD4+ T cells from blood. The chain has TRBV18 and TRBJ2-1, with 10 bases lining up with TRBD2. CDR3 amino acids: CASSPGTSAYNEQFF. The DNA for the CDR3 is TGTGCCAGCTCACCAGGGACTAGCGCCTACAATGAGCAGTTCTTC.